This TCR beta chain appears in the sequencing data of a study of T-cell memory formation after mild COVID-19. Study-level information: There were largely donor-specific TCR clusters.

This CDR3 is built from 18 residues. Germline CDR1 reads SGHRS; CDR2 reads YFSETQ. Trimming shortened V by 4 bases and J by 0 bases, and 23 bases separated the two germline ends. TCRdb redid the calling of the 5' RACE reads with MiXCR, one entry per CDR3 protein. This sample has approximately 65,000 distinct CDR3 sequences, with less than 9.5% found just once. At least ten counts were recorded for this clonotype. Sample: PBMCs or a T cell subset sorted from them (not recorded which). The sequence came from a man between 18 and 29 years old who had mild COVID-19 (a few samples of this study predate the infection). Cell type and time point are not known. The rearrangement joins TRBV5-1 to TRBJ2-7, with D perhaps matching TRBD1 (6 bases). CDR3 sequence: CASSPSPRFGQSSYEQYF. The CDR3 region has the DNA TGCGCCAGCAGCCCCTCACCCCGATTCGGACAGTCCTCCTACGAGCAGTACTTC.